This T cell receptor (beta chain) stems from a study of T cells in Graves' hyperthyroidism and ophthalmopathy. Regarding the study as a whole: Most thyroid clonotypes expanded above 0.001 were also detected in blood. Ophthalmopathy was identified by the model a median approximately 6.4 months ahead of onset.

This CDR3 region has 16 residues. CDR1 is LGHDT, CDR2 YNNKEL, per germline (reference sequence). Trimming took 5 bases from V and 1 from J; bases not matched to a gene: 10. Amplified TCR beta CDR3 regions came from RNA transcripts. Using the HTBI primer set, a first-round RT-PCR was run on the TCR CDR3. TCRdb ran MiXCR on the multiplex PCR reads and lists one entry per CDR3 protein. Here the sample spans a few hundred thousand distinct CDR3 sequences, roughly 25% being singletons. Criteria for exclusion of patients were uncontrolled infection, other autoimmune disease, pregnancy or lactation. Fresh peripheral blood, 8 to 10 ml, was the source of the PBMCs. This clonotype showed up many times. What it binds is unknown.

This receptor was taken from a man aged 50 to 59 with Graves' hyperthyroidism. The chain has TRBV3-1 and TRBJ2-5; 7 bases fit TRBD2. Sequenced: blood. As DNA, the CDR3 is TGTGCCAGCAGCTGGGGGGGGGAGGGATCCCAAGAGACCCAGTACTTC. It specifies CASSWGGEGSQETQYF.